The subject of this entry is one TCR beta chain. These data are taken from a study of blood T cell repertoires in COVID-19. Study details: PBMCs, B-cell-depleted T cells, or T cells were the source of the cDNA or gDNA that made up the material.

Living in 24 US areas, the participants were between 18 and 89 years of age. For recovered donors of Cohort 3, there were two negative PCRs, clearance, or symptom resolution. The table came from immunoSEQ multiplex PCR; TCRdb's copy has only in-frame clones and leaves some out. This table has some 220,000 clones, about 85% appearing once. This CDR3 is built from 15 residues. Per germline, CDR1 MNHNY and CDR2 SVGAGI (reference sequence). Trimming pared 5 bases from V and 0 bases from J, leaving 13 bases between. Specimen: PBMCs or T cells enriched from blood (not recorded which). This clonotype was obtained from a woman aged 30 to 39 who had recovered from COVID-19. This chain uses TRBV6-6 with TRBJ1-1, with D possibly matching TRBD1 (6 bases). This CDR3 reads CASSDYRTVNTEAFF. The CDR3 bases are TGTGCCAGCAGTGACTACAGGACAGTGAACACTGAAGCTTTCTTT.